These 18 T cell receptor beta chains were sequenced from one sample in a study of breast tumors, draining lymph nodes, adjacent tissues. Samples came from axillary lymph nodes draining the breast cancer. One entry per CDR3 protein, called by TCRdb with MiXCR from the multiplex PCR reads. This sample has nearly 110,000 distinct CDR3 sequences; less than 40% occur once, and the top ten carry around 6%. Sequencing used axillary lymph node tissue. The receptors shown here come from a female donor with breast cancer. Some clones in this sample may be carry-over from other donors' samples.

This clonotype was found many times. The chain couples TRBV5-6 to TRBJ2-5; D gene ambiguous. The length of the CDR3 is 15 residues. Germline V gives CDR1 SGHDT, CDR2 YYEEEE. The V gene lost 1 base and the J gene lost 2 bases, with 12 bases spanning the gap. CDR3 amino acids: CASSLIVFVQETQYF. CDR3 nucleotides: TGTGCCAGCAGCTTGATAGTGTTCGTACAAGAGACCCAGTACTTC.

The J gene is TRBJ2-7, the V gene TRBV7-3; 7 bases align to TRBD1. The CDR3 sequence is 12 residues long. The junction had 4 bases not matched to a gene; V was cut back by 5 bases and J by 6 bases. Germline V CDR1 and CDR2: SGHTA, FQGTGA. The CDR3 is CASSTYRGEQYF. As DNA, the CDR3 is TGTGCCAGCAGCACCTACAGGGGCGAGCAGTACTTC.

This clonotype was seen at least ten times. One base away lies a much larger clone, so this may be a sequencing read error. V gene TRBV20-1 combines with J gene TRBJ2-5; D not resolved. The length of the CDR3 is 14 residues. The germline V and J ends were trimmed by 6 bases and 7 bases, with 21 bases remaining between them. Germline values: CDR1 DFQATT, CDR2 SNEGSKA (reference sequence). The CDR3 DNA sequence: TGCAGTGCCCCGGTCTTGGGCGTATTGGCGACCCAGTACTTC. This sequence encodes CSAPVLGVLATQYF.

This clonotype came up a few times. A much larger clonotype is one base distant, so this may be a read error. This rearrangement joins TRBV12-3 or TRBV12-4 to TRBJ2-1; unclear D gene. This CDR3 is 14 amino acids long. V lost 3 bases and J lost 6, with 12 bases in between. The CDR3 is CASSFLGDFNEQFF. The DNA of the CDR3 is TGTGCCAGCAGTTTCCTGGGTGACTTCAATGAGCAGTTCTTC.

This clonotype has only one observation. V and J are TRBV6-4 and TRBJ2-2; 8 nucleotides align to TRBD2. CDR3 length: 13 residues. Per germline, CDR1 MRHNA and CDR2 SNTAGT. J lost 7 bases, V lost 9 bases, and 7 bases had no gene match. The CDR3 spells CASPTGTSGELFF. The CDR3 DNA is TGTGCCAGTCCAACCGGGACTAGCGGGGAGCTGTTTTTT.

Ten or more counts support this clonotype. The chain employs TRBV12-3 or TRBV12-4 and TRBJ2-3; unclear D gene. The CDR3 has 14 residues. V gave up 6 bases and J gave up 0 bases, with 10 bases separating them. The CDR3 spells CASSLGASTDTQYF. The CDR3 nucleotides read TGTGCCAGCAGCCTCGGTGCTAGCACAGATACGCAGTATTTT.

The CDR3 loop reads CASSPRQWNTEAFF. The CDR3 DNA sequence: TGTGCCAGCAGTCCGCGCCAGTGGAACACTGAAGCTTTCTTT. The gene calls are TRBV12-3 or TRBV12-4 and TRBJ1-1; D unresolved. CDR3 length: 14 amino acids. V lost 5 bases, J lost 1 base, and 11 bases lay in between.

This clonotype was seen only once. V gene TRBV20-1 combines with J gene TRBJ1-6; 7 positions match TRBD1. The CDR3 runs 15 residues. In germline, CDR1 is DFQATT, CDR2 SNEGSKA (reference sequence). After removal of 0 bases from V and 8 bases from J, the junction contained 7 bases not matched to a gene. The CDR3, as DNA: TGCAGTGCTAGAGATTATGGCAGGGGGGATTCACCCCTCCACTTT. Its translation is CSARDYGRGDSPLHF.

This clonotype turned up a few times. It may be a read error: a sequence one base away is much more abundant. The V call is TRBV7-2, the J call TRBJ1-2; possible D gene TRBD1, 5 bases. The germline V gene has CDR1 SGHTA and CDR2 FQGNSA. The CDR3 spans 15 residues. CDR3 coding DNA: TGTGCCAGCAGCCTTCAAACAGGATCGCGAAATGGCTACCCCTTC. The encoded protein is CASSLQTGSRNGYPF.

This clonotype was observed at least ten times. In DNA form, the CDR3 reads TGCAGTGCTGTAGATAGCGGGAGTACCTACGAGCAGTACTTC. Amino acids: CSAVDSGSTYEQYF. This chain connects TRBV20-1 to TRBJ2-7; TRBD2 matches at 9 bases. The CDR3 extends over 14 amino acids. The germline V gene encodes CDR1 DFQATT and CDR2 SNEGSKA (reference sequence). The junction had 7 bases not matched to a gene; V was cut back by 5 bases and J by 2 bases.

This clonotype was counted at least ten times. This chain links TRBV19 with TRBJ1-5; no definite D call. The germline gives CDR1 LNHDA, CDR2 SQIVND (reference sequence). V shed 5 bases and J shed 0 bases, with 14 bases lying between them. This CDR3 has 16 amino acids. CDR3 coding DNA: TGTGCCAGTAGTTATCGGGGTCCCTATAGCAATCAGCCCCAGCATTTT. Its translation is CASSYRGPYSNQPQHF.

This clonotype was detected many times. A much bigger clone sits one base away, suggesting this may be a read error. The genes are TRBV20-1 and TRBJ2-5; 8 bases align to TRBD1. CDR1 is DFQATT, CDR2 SNEGSKA, per germline (reference sequence). The CDR3 is 15 residues long. V lost 2 bases, J lost 5 bases, and 10 bases stayed unmatched. The CDR3 loop reads CSARPGTGRAETQYF. CDR3 DNA sequence: TGCAGTGCTAGACCAGGGACAGGTCGCGCGGAGACCCAGTACTTC.

The count of this clonotype is one. The CDR3, as DNA: TGTGCCAGCAGCTTTCGGACTGCGAGCTCTGGAAACACCATATATTTT. As protein: CASSFRTASSGNTIYF. The chain combines TRBV7-9 with TRBJ1-3; D remains unclear. V was trimmed by 3 bases and J by 0 bases, leaving 12 bases between them. The CDR3 contains 16 residues. Germline V gene lookup returns CDR1 SEHNR and CDR2 FQNEAQ (reference sequence).

Only one count was recorded for this clonotype. A read error may explain this, as a much larger clone is one base away. This chain uses TRBV20-1 with TRBJ2-7; tentative D call: TRBD1 (6 bases). V was shortened by 3 bases and J by 6 bases, with 18 bases between the two germline ends. This CDR3 contains 14 residues. Germline CDR1 DFQATT, CDR2 SNEGSKA (reference sequence). The CDR3 DNA reads as TGCAGTGCTAGGGAGACAGGTCCTGGCGCCGAGCAGTACTTC. It yields the protein CSARETGPGAEQYF.

In this sample, this clonotype turned up many times. CDR3 DNA sequence: TGTGCCAGCAGTGGTTTAAGAATCGAGACCCAGTACTTC. Protein sequence: CASSGLRIETQYF. The chain has TRBV28 and TRBJ2-5; D ambiguous. V lost 5 bases, J lost 5 bases, and 12 bases lay in between. CDR1 is MDHEN, CDR2 SYDVKM, per germline. The CDR3 spans 13 residues.

This clonotype was seen more than once but under ten times. The chain uses TRBV9 and TRBJ1-1; D not certain. The CDR3 contains 14 residues. V lost 0 bases and J 0 bases, leaving 6 bases between the germline ends. Looked up from germline, CDR1 is SGDLS and CDR2 is YYNGEE. The DNA for the CDR3 is TGTGCCAGCAGCGTAGGGTGGGTGAACACTGAAGCTTTCTTT. It yields the protein CASSVGWVNTEAFF.

This clonotype was detected ten times or more. This chain uses TRBV2 with TRBJ1-2; 7 nucleotides match TRBD1. This CDR3 spans 13 amino acids. The germline gives CDR1 SNHLY, CDR2 FYNNEI. Losses at the gene ends were 11 bases for V and 1 base for J; bases not matched to a gene: 7. CDR3 nucleotides: TGTGCCGCCCCTGGGACAGATAACTATGGCTACACCTTC. Protein sequence: CAAPGTDNYGYTF. Complete variable domain (other parts from reference TRBV2 and TRBJ1-2): EPEVTQTPSHQVTQMGQEVILRCVPISNHLYFYWYRQILGQKVEFLVSFYNNEISEKSEIFDDQFSVERPDGSNFTLKIRSTKLEDSAMYFCAAPGTDNYGYTFGSGTRLTVV.

This clonotype has at least ten counts. This chain uses TRBV10-3 with TRBJ1-2; D perhaps matches TRBD1 (6 bases). The CDR3 spans 15 residues. The V and J ends lost 2 bases and 4 bases respectively, with 14 bases between them. Germline CDR1 is ENHRY and CDR2 is SYGVKD. The CDR3 reads CAISEVGGGGYGYTF. DNA for the CDR3: TGTGCCATCAGTGAGGTAGGGGGTGGCGGCTATGGCTACACCTTC.